Listed here are 18 T cell receptor beta chains from one sample, sequenced in a study of blood T cell repertoires in COVID-19. Sequencing was performed with immunoSEQ multiplex PCR; in TCRdb, only in-frame clones are kept and a portion is missing. This sample has over 100,000 clones; approximately 80% occur once, and the top ten carry around 4.5%. Sequenced: peripheral blood. Receptor source: a human donor in a cohort sampled during active COVID-19.

The genes are TRBV6-6 and TRBJ2-7; maybe TRBD2 (5 bases). The CDR3 totals 13 residues. V was trimmed by 0 bases and J by 6 bases, leaving 9 bases between them. Germline V CDR1 and CDR2: MNHNY, SVGAGI (reference sequence). Written as DNA, the CDR3 is TGTGCCAGCAGTTACTCAGAGGGTGTCGAGCAGTACTTC. Its translation: CASSYSEGVEQYF.

V and J are TRBV28 and TRBJ2-1; TRBD2 might be the D (5 bases). The CDR3 spans 16 residues. Germline V CDR1 and CDR2: MDHEN, SYDVKM. V was cut by 5 bases and J by 8 bases, with 22 bases left in between. This chain's CDR3 is CASSVPSSGLRDEQFF. CDR3 coding DNA: TGTGCCAGCAGTGTCCCATCCAGCGGTCTTAGGGATGAGCAGTTCTTC.

The J gene is TRBJ2-1, the V gene TRBV4-3; TRBD1 matches at 8 bases. V shed 0 bases, J shed 14 bases, and the junction held 9 bases outside the gene matches. Germline V gene sequence: CDR1 LGHNA, CDR2 YSLEER. CDR3 size: 14 residues. CDR3 sequence: CASSQDDRGDLKFF. The CDR3 DNA sequence: TGCGCCAGCAGCCAAGATGACAGGGGCGATTTGAAGTTCTTC.

The chain joins TRBV7-3 to TRBJ1-1; no firm D call. Germline V gene sequence: CDR1 SGHTA, CDR2 FQGTGA. Trimming pared 6 bases from V and 7 bases from J, leaving 18 bases between. This CDR3 region has 14 residues. CDR3 DNA sequence: TGTGCCAGCAGTCCTATCGATGGGCCCCATGAAGCTTTCTTT. Translation: CASSPIDGPHEAFF. The whole variable domain, filled in from reference TRBV7-3 and TRBJ1-1, reads GAGVSQTPSNKVTEKGKYVELRCDPISGHTALYWYRQSLGQGPEFLIYFQGTGAADDSGLPNDRFFAVRPEGSVSTLKIQRTERGDSAVYLCASSPIDGPHEAFFGQGTRLTVV.

The rearrangement uses TRBV12-3 or TRBV12-4 and TRBJ2-5; D ambiguous. The CDR3 has 13 amino acids. With 3 bases removed from V and 1 base from J, the gap between germline ends came to 6 bases. Here the CDR3 DNA reads TGTGCCAGCAGTTTTACAGTCCAAGAGACCCAGTACTTC. Translating it yields CASSFTVQETQYF.

The chain couples TRBV7-8 to TRBJ2-1, with 13 bases matching TRBD2. Germline lookup yields CDR1 SGHVS and CDR2 FQNEAQ. V trimming: 0 bases; J trimming: 8 bases; junction bases outside the gene matches: 16. The CDR3 length is 20 residues. The CDR3 sequence: CASSLARIPGLAGLPYEQFF. CDR3 nucleotides: TGTGCCAGCAGCTTAGCCCGAATACCGGGACTAGCGGGGCTGCCCTATGAGCAGTTCTTC.

The V call is TRBV19, the J call TRBJ2-5; 11 bases line up with TRBD1. There are 17 residues in the CDR3. The V segment lost 3 bases and the J segment 1 base; nucleotides outside the gene matches: 7. Germline V CDR1 and CDR2: LNHDA, SQIVND (reference sequence). The CDR3 loop is CASSMYSGTGGQETQYF. The CDR3 DNA reads TGTGCCAGTAGTATGTACTCCGGGACAGGGGGCCAAGAGACCCAGTACTTC.

V and J are TRBV19 and TRBJ2-1, with 7 bases lining up with TRBD1. Germline V lookup: CDR1 LNHDA, CDR2 SQIVND (reference sequence). The CDR3 consists of 16 residues. The V and J ends lost 5 bases and 0 bases, in that order; junction bases with no gene match: 7. Here the CDR3 DNA reads TGTGCCAGTAGTCCTGAGGACAGGAGCTCCTACAATGAGCAGTTCTTC. This encodes CASSPEDRSSYNEQFF.

This clone came up once. This sequence joins TRBV7-6 and TRBJ1-1; the D is unclear. V dropped 6 bases and J dropped 7 bases, with 15 bases sitting between them. The V gene's germline CDR1 is SGHVS and CDR2 FNYEAQ. The CDR3 runs to 13 residues. CDR3 nucleotides: TGTGCCAGCAGTCCTCCCAACACCCGTGAAGCTTTCTTT. It encodes CASSPPNTREAFF. Based on the CDR3 plus reference TRBV7-6 and TRBJ1-1, the full variable domain is GAGVSQSPRYKVTKRGQDVALRCDPISGHVSLYWYRQALGQGPEFLTYFNYEAQQDKSGLPNDRFSAERPEGSISTLTIQRTEQRDSAMYRCASSPPNTREAFFGQGTRLTVV.

This chain uses TRBV12-3 or TRBV12-4 with TRBJ1-2, with D possibly TRBD1 on 6 matching bases. This CDR3 contains 12 residues. Trimming pared 6 bases from V and 7 bases from J, leaving 12 bases between. DNA for the CDR3: TGTGCCAGCAGCTGGGACACGGCTGGCTACACCTTC. Translated, it gives CASSWDTAGYTF.

This clone was observed a few times. The V gene is TRBV5-4, the J gene TRBJ1-3; D gene unclear. CDR1 and CDR2 from the germline V gene are SGHNT and YYREEE (reference sequence). This CDR3 is built from 12 residues. Trimming cost V 7 bases and J 7 bases, with 12 bases left between them. CDR3 in amino acids: CASGPRENTIYF. Written as DNA, the CDR3 is TGTGCCAGCGGACCGAGGGAGAACACCATATATTTT.

V is TRBV5-5 and J is TRBJ1-4; 7 nucleotides align to TRBD1. The CDR3 length is 16 residues. J gave up 6 bases and V 2 bases, and 10 bases lay outside the gene matches. Per the germline V gene, CDR1 is SGHKS and CDR2 is YYEKEE (reference sequence). CDR3 sequence (DNA): TGTGCCAGCAGCTTTTCTATTGGAACAGGGGATGAAAAACTGTTTTTT. The encoded protein is CASSFSIGTGDEKLFF. Using reference TRBV5-5 and TRBJ1-4 for the parts outside the CDR3, the full variable domain is DAGVTQSPTHLIKTRGQQVTLRCSPISGHKSVSWYQQVLGQGPQFIFQYYEKEERGRGNFPDRFSARQFPNYSSELNVNALLLGDSALYLCASSFSIGTGDEKLFFGSGTQLSVL.

This rearrangement joins TRBV4-2 to TRBJ2-7; perhaps TRBD1 as D (7 bases). The CDR3 is 13 residues long. Germline lookup yields CDR1 LGHNA and CDR2 YNFKEQ. V was cut by 3 bases and J by 7 bases, with 13 bases left in between. The CDR3 spells CASSQEQGREQYF. In nucleotides, the CDR3 is TGTGCCAGCAGCCAGGAACAGGGGAGGGAGCAGTACTTC.

The gene calls are TRBV7-2 and TRBJ1-2; no clear D gene. Trimming removed 2 bases at V and 8 bases at J, with 12 bases between. Germline loops: CDR1 SGHTA, CDR2 FQGNSA. The CDR3 runs 13 residues. The CDR3 nucleotides are TGTGCCAGCAGCTTAACCGTCGATGGCGGCTACACCTTC. It translates to CASSLTVDGGYTF. Looking up the rest from reference TRBV7-2 and TRBJ1-2 gives the full variable domain: GAGVSQSPSNKVTEKGKDVELRCDPISGHTALYWYRQSLGQGLEFLIYFQGNSAPDKSGLPSDRFSAERTGGSVSTLTIQRTQQEDSAVYLCASSLTVDGGYTFGSGTRLTVV.

This clone was recorded a few times. The genes are TRBV11-3 and TRBJ2-7, with D perhaps matching TRBD1 (5 bases). Trimming took off 7 bases at V and 3 bases at J, with 13 bases between the two ends. This CDR3 is built from 13 residues. The germline V gene has CDR1 SGHNT and CDR2 YENEEA. CDR3 sequence (DNA): TGTGCCAGCACATGGGTAGGGGACTACGAGCAGTACTTC. This encodes CASTWVGDYEQYF.

On this clone: Other DNA sequences in this specimen translate into the identical CDR3. The chain has TRBV9 and TRBJ2-5, with a possible D match to TRBD2 (6 bases). The CDR3 totals 15 residues. V shed 1 base and J shed 5 bases, with 15 bases lying between them. The germline CDR1 and CDR2 sequences are SGDLS and YYNGEE. CDR3 residues: CASSVTGRGRETQYF. The CDR3, as DNA: TGTGCCAGCAGCGTAACGGGGCGGGGTCGGGAGACCCAGTACTTC. The full variable domain, completed using reference TRBV9 and TRBJ2-5, is DSGVTQTPKHLITATGQRVTLRCSPRSGDLSVYWYQQSLDQGLQFLIQYYNGEERAKGNILERFSAQQFPDLHSELNLSSLELGDSALYFCASSVTGRGRETQYFGPGTRLLVL.

This clone was detected a few times. The V and J genes are TRBV5-6 and TRBJ1-5, with a weak D call TRBD1 (5 bases). Germline CDR1 SGHDT, CDR2 YYEEEE. This CDR3 is 14 amino acids long. Trimming stripped 5 bases from V and 1 base from J, with 10 bases between. Here the CDR3 DNA reads TGTGCCAGCAGGTTAGGGGTGAGCAATCAGCCCCAGCATTTT. Protein sequence: CASRLGVSNQPQHF.

About this clone: This CDR3 is also generated by other DNA sequences in the sample. The chain combines TRBV30 with TRBJ1-5; TRBD1 agrees at 8 bases. CDR1 is GTSNPN and CDR2 is SVGIG in the germline V gene (reference sequence). This CDR3 comprises 13 residues. V lost 3 bases to trimming and J lost 2 bases; unmatched junction nucleotides: 0. The CDR3 reads CAWRDRGNQPQHF. The DNA for the CDR3 is TGTGCCTGGAGGGACAGGGGCAATCAGCCCCAGCATTTT.